The next 24 T cell receptor beta chains were all read from a single sample in a study of T cell repertoires in cytomegalovirus infection. No antigen is known for these receptors. Each CDR3 protein is one row after TCRdb ran MiXCR on the reads. The sample contains 160,000 or so distinct CDR3 sequences, approximately 21% of which appear only once. The sequences come from CD8+ T cells from cultured PBMCs, collected from culture after CMV antigen stimulation. The receptor set was obtained from a human donor in good health (CMV status not recorded). Some clones in this sample may be carry-over from other donors' samples.

The sample holds a few counts of this clonotype. The rearrangement links TRBV6-2 or TRBV6-3 to TRBJ2-5, with a possible D match to TRBD1 (6 bases). The CDR3 covers 14 residues. Trimming took off 7 bases at V and 2 bases at J, with 14 bases between the two ends. Germline CDR1 MNHEY, CDR2 SVGEGT. CDR3 sequence (DNA): TGTGCCAGCAATTCCAGGGGCCCACAAGAGACCCAGTACTTC. Encoded protein: CASNSRGPQETQYF.

The chain links TRBV7-2 to TRBJ2-7; the match to TRBD1 covers 7 bases. The CDR3 consists of 16 residues. V shed 5 bases and J 4 bases; nucleotides not matched to a gene: 14. Germline CDR1 is SGHTA and CDR2 is FQGNSA. DNA for the CDR3: TGTGCCAGCAGCCCCCTTACCGGGACAGCCACATACGAGCAGTACTTC. Protein sequence: CASSPLTGTATYEQYF.

J is TRBJ2-3 and V is TRBV7-9; D might be TRBD2 (6 bases). This CDR3 is built from 14 residues. CDR1 is SEHNR and CDR2 is FQNEAQ in the germline V gene (reference sequence). V dropped 5 bases and J dropped 8 bases, with 17 bases sitting between them. The chain's CDR3 is CASSPTGGEGTQYF. CDR3 nucleotide sequence: TGTGCCAGCAGCCCAACAGGCGGGGAAGGTACGCAGTATTTT.

V is TRBV7-9 and J is TRBJ2-2; D may be TRBD2 (6 bases). The CDR3 runs to 10 residues. Germline assignment: CDR1 SEHNR and CDR2 FQNEAQ (reference sequence). V was clipped by 8 bases and J by 13 bases, with 11 bases between them. CDR3 sequence reads: CASDARGLFF. Written as DNA, the CDR3 is TGTGCCAGCGACGCGCGGGGGCTGTTTTTT.

The rearrangement links TRBV7-6 to TRBJ2-3; D is ambiguous. The CDR3 is 14 residues long. Germline CDR1 reads SGHVS; CDR2 reads FNYEAQ. Trimming cost V 3 bases and J 4 bases, with 11 bases left between them. CDR3 sequence reads: CASSFENPADTQYF. Here the CDR3 DNA reads TGTGCCAGCAGCTTTGAGAATCCGGCAGATACGCAGTATTTT.

The chain employs TRBV15 and TRBJ2-1; 7 positions match TRBD2. Germline-derived CDR1 and CDR2 are LNHNV and YYDKDF (reference sequence). The CDR3 extends over 18 amino acids. J lost 0 bases, V lost 1 base, and 9 bases had no gene match. Written as DNA, the CDR3 is TGTGCCACCAGCAGAGTGTCGGGACTAATGAGCTCCTACAATGAGCAGTTCTTC. Translated, it gives CATSRVSGLMSSYNEQFF.

This clonotype was counted between two and nine times. The chain combines TRBV7-2 with TRBJ1-1, with 7 nucleotides matching TRBD1. V lost 0 bases, J lost 11 bases, and 24 bases stayed unmatched. In germline, CDR1 is SGHTA, CDR2 FQGNSA. The CDR3 loop spans 19 amino acids. The CDR3 region has the DNA TGTGCCAGCAGCTTAGCGCTCCACCGTACCGAAGGGACAGCGGTATTGGCTTTCTTT. This encodes CASSLALHRTEGTAVLAFF.

The chain employs TRBV7-2 and TRBJ1-4, with D possibly matching TRBD1 (6 bases). The CDR3 totals 16 residues. Germline CDR1 SGHTA, CDR2 FQGNSA. V lost 5 bases, J lost 11 bases, and 24 bases lay in between. The CDR3 DNA sequence: TGTGCCAGCAGCGTGGGGGGTCAGGGGCGCCTCTTTAAACTGTTTTTT. Amino acid sequence: CASSVGGQGRLFKLFF.

The genes are TRBV29-1 and TRBJ2-3; 7 nucleotides agree with TRBD2. CDR3 length equals 14 residues. Trimming at V came to 3 bases and at J to 2 bases, leaving 5 bases not matched to a gene. Germline V gives CDR1 SQVTM, CDR2 ANQGSEA. As DNA, the CDR3 is TGCAGCGTTGATTGGGGGGGGTCCACAGATACGCAGTATTTT. Amino acids: CSVDWGGSTDTQYF.

This clonotype was seen a few times. The chain combines TRBV27 with TRBJ1-2; D gene uncertain. Germline loops: CDR1 MNHEY, CDR2 SMNVEV (reference sequence). Trimming cost V 5 bases and J 1 base, with 11 bases left between them. CDR3 length: 14 residues. The CDR3 nucleotides read TGTGCCAGCAGTCCCGGGTCGGGTAACTATGGCTACACCTTC. This encodes CASSPGSGNYGYTF.

The rearrangement links TRBV10-2 to TRBJ2-7, with D possibly TRBD1 on 5 matching bases. This CDR3 is built from 17 residues. V was cut by 0 bases and J by 0 bases, with 15 bases left in between. CDR1 is WSHSY, CDR2 SAAADI, per germline. CDR3 sequence (DNA): TGCGCCAGCAGTGAGTCGTCCCAGGGATCTGTCTCCTACGAGCAGTACTTC. Translation gives CASSESSQGSVSYEQYF.

The chain joins TRBV6-2 or TRBV6-3 to TRBJ1-1; unclear D gene. V was cut by 2 bases and J by 8 bases, with 15 bases left in between. The germline V gene has CDR1 MNHEY and CDR2 SVGEGT. CDR3 length: 14 residues. In DNA form, the CDR3 reads TGTGCCAGCAGTTACGGATCGGCAGTGACCGAAGCTTTCTTT. Its translation: CASSYGSAVTEAFF.

As to this clonotype: At one of its ends the junction is not consistent with the germline gene, which may arise from a read error. The DNA for the CDR3 is TGTGCCAGCAGCTTAGAGGGGGGGTGGTGGAACTTC. This translates into CASSLEGGWWNF. This chain connects TRBV7-2 to TRBJ2-7; a possible D gene is TRBD2 (7 bases). CDR3 length: 12 amino acids. Germline assignment: CDR1 SGHTA and CDR2 FQGNSA.

In this sample, this clonotype turned up a few times. This chain's CDR3 is CASSTAWVGEQYF. CDR3 coding DNA: TGTGCCAGTAGTACCGCATGGGTGGGCGAGCAGTACTTC. The J gene is TRBJ2-7, the V gene TRBV19; D is unclear. Trimming shortened V by 4 bases and J by 6 bases, and 13 bases separated the two germline ends. The CDR3 extends over 13 amino acids. Germline V gene sequence: CDR1 LNHDA, CDR2 SQIVND (reference sequence).

This clonotype was seen only a few times. The V gene is TRBV7-2, the J gene TRBJ2-1; 8 positions agree with TRBD1. CDR3 size: 13 residues. The germline V gene encodes CDR1 SGHTA and CDR2 FQGNSA. V dropped 3 bases and J dropped 8; count of bases not matched to a gene: 3. This CDR3 reads CASSFQGADEQFF. CDR3 DNA: TGTGCCAGCAGCTTCCAGGGGGCCGATGAGCAGTTCTTC.

This clonotype was detected a few times. This chain uses TRBV6-6 with TRBJ1-2; D is ambiguous. Trimming took 5 bases from V and 6 from J, leaving 16 bases between them. The CDR3 is made up of 14 amino acids. The V gene's germline CDR1 is MNHNY and CDR2 SVGAGI (reference sequence). In nucleotides, the CDR3 is TGTGCCAGCAGTCGGACCGACCCCAGACATGGCTACACCTTC. Translating it yields CASSRTDPRHGYTF.

CDR3 sequence: CASSQGGLSGYGYTF. The CDR3 DNA reads TGTGCCAGCAGCCAGGGGGGACTCTCCGGCTATGGCTACACCTTC. The genes are TRBV4-2 and TRBJ1-2, with D possibly matching TRBD1 (5 bases). Trimming stripped 3 bases from V and 4 bases from J, with 15 bases between. This CDR3 region has 15 residues. Germline CDR1 LGHNA, CDR2 YNFKEQ.

The genes are TRBV19 and TRBJ1-1; D gene uncertain. Trimming removed 5 bases from V and 1 base from J, with 17 bases in between. This CDR3 has 16 residues. The germline CDR1 and CDR2 sequences are LNHDA and SQIVND (reference sequence). CDR3 amino acids: CASSSVAGRANTEAFF. The CDR3 DNA reads TGTGCCAGTAGTTCAGTGGCGGGGAGGGCGAACACTGAAGCTTTCTTT.

This chain's CDR3 is CASRGDGYTF. CDR3 coding DNA: TGTGCCAGCAGGGGGGATGGCTACACCTTC. V gene TRBV12-3 or TRBV12-4 combines with J gene TRBJ1-2; D may be TRBD1 (5 bases). Trimming took off 6 bases at V and 6 bases at J, with 5 bases between the two ends. The CDR3 is made up of 10 amino acids.

The sample holds a few counts of this clonotype. The chain joins TRBV7-2 to TRBJ2-7; 7 nucleotides line up with TRBD1. In germline, CDR1 is SGHTA, CDR2 FQGNSA. J was trimmed by 5 bases and V by 1 base; bases with no gene match: 8. The CDR3 consists of 15 residues. The CDR3 coding sequence is TGTGCCAGCAGCTTAGAACGAAGGGGGCGGGACGAGCAGTACTTC. Amino acid sequence: CASSLERRGRDEQYF. Filled out from reference TRBV7-2 and TRBJ2-7, the complete variable domain reads GAGVSQSPSNKVTEKGKDVELRCDPISGHTALYWYRQSLGQGLEFLIYFQGNSAPDKSGLPSDRFSAERTGGSVSTLTIQRTQQEDSAVYLCASSLERRGRDEQYFGPGTRLTVT.

The V call is TRBV7-8, the J call TRBJ2-3; no reliable D call. CDR1 is SGHVS and CDR2 is FQNEAQ in the germline V gene. The CDR3 spans 16 residues. V was shortened by 3 bases and J by 2 bases, with 15 bases between the two germline ends. The CDR3 here is CASSLDSRAPTDTQYF. The DNA for the CDR3 is TGTGCCAGCAGCTTGGATTCGCGAGCCCCCACAGATACGCAGTATTTT.

The chain uses TRBV12-3 or TRBV12-4 and TRBJ1-6; 7 nucleotides match TRBD1. V lost 3 bases, J lost 8 bases, and 4 bases stayed unmatched. This CDR3 contains 14 residues. The CDR3 DNA is TGTGCCAGCAGTTTGACAGGGAGGGATTCACCCCTCCACTTT. It specifies CASSLTGRDSPLHF.

The rearrangement links TRBV12-3 or TRBV12-4 to TRBJ2-7, with D possibly matching TRBD2 (7 bases). The CDR3 runs to 14 residues. V shed 7 bases and J shed 5 bases, with 18 bases lying between them. DNA of the CDR3: TGTGCCAGCACCCAAGGGGGGGGGGCCCACGAGCAGTACTTC. Residues: CASTQGGGAHEQYF.

The rearrangement joins TRBV12-3 or TRBV12-4 to TRBJ1-5, with TRBD1 identical over 7 bases. Trimming took 7 bases from V and 7 from J; bases not matched to a gene: 13. The CDR3 loop spans 15 amino acids. The CDR3 DNA sequence: TGTGCCAGCACCTATTCCAGGGGGGGGAACCAGCCCCAGCATTTT. As protein: CASTYSRGGNQPQHF.